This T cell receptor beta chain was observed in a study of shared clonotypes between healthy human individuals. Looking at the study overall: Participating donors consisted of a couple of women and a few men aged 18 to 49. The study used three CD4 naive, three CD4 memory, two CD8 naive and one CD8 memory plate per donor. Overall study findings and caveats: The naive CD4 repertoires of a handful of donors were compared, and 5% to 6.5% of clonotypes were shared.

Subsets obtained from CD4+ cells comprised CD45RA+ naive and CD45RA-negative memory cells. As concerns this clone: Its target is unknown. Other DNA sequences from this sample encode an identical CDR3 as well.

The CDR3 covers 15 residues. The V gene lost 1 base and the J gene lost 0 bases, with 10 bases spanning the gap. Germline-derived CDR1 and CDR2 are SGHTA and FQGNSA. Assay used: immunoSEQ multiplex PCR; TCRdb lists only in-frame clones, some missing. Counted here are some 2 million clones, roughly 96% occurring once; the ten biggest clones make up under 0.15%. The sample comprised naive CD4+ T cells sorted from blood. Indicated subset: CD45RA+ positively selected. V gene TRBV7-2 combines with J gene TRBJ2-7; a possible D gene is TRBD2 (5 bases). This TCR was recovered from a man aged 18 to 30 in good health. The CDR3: CASSLDPGVSYEQYF. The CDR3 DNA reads TGTGCCAGCAGCTTAGATCCCGGGGTCTCCTACGAGCAGTACTTC.